This T cell receptor beta chain was sequenced for a study of metastatic and nonmetastatic thyroid tumors (dated by TCRdb to the early 2020s). Regarding the research as a whole: For patients with malignant and with benign thyroid disease, the researchers compared repertoires between peripheral blood samples and tumor or nodule tissue samples. What the research found in general, with its limitations: In both blood and tumor samples, TCR beta diversity was reported to be significantly higher in malignant tumors than in benign nodules.

No patient had received any treatment before thyroid surgery. Using T-cell receptor beta sequencing, the study looked back at clinical samples from patients collected from about 2011 to 2019. Based on the germline V gene (reference sequence), the CDR1 and CDR2 sequences are DFQATT and SNEGSKA. The CDR3 measures 16 amino acids from cysteine to phenylalanine. Only the CDR3 region is kept as DNA, spanning 48 bases read in frame from base 1. V is clipped by 0 bases and J by 0 bases, and the sequence between their germline boundaries is 12 bases long. Libraries were made using PCR. Sequencing was performed on an Illumina HiSeq 4000. The TCR beta-chain CDR3 region of each patient was profiled by high-throughput sequencing. Per the authors' processing: Drawing on CDR3 differences between clinicopathological groups, the researchers built a classifier meant to tell apart patients with distant-metastatic papillary thyroid cancer. The Shannon index was used to assess repertoire diversity, and the Morisita-Horn index was used to assess tumor-blood repertoire similarity. Starting from the raw public reads, TCRdb applied fastp trimming at Q25, assembled clones with MiXCR and retained in-frame beta chains. The V and J calls here are based on TCRdb, not the publication. The sample profile shows about 45,000 clones; 3% to 3.5% of them were found once. 9.5% to 10% of the sample lies in the top ten.

This clone was seen repeatedly, ten times or more. There is no known antigen for this receptor. The sample holds no much larger clone one base away, and base qualities are not on file. The sequenced sample consisted of blood. The receptor's source is a female donor with papillary thyroid cancer or a benign thyroid nodule (not recorded which). Some clones in this sample may be carry-over from other donors' samples. The V and J genes are TRBV20-1 and TRBJ2-1, and TRBD2 may be the D gene, going by 6 matching bases. At the DNA level, the sequence is TGCAGTGCTAGAGATGTGGAGGGGAGCTCCTACAATGAGCAGTTCTTC. The translation is CSARDVEGSSYNEQFF.